This TCR beta chain was sequenced during a study of blood T cell repertoires in COVID-19. Looking at the study overall: In each case, the material was cDNA or gDNA derived from T cells, B-cell-depleted T cells, or PBMCs.

Germline V gives CDR1 SNHLY, CDR2 FYNNEI. There are 16 residues in the CDR3. The V and J ends lost 6 bases and 0 bases respectively, with 15 bases between them. The method was immunoSEQ multiplex PCR; TCRdb's version includes in-frame clones alone and lacks a portion of them. Of under 30,000 clones in the sample, roughly 94% were seen once. The rearrangement uses TRBV2 and TRBJ1-3; D is unclear. The clonotype originates from a human donor with active COVID-19. The donor label of this sample is uncertain. The sequenced material came from peripheral blood. CDR3 nucleotide sequence: TGTGCCAGCAGCCCCGGGTCGATGCACTCTGGAAACACCATATATTTT. Translating it yields CASSPGSMHSGNTIYF.